This paragraph reports one T cell receptor (beta chain). Its antigen remains unknown. PCR used 60 Vbeta primers and 13 Jbeta primers. The table came from immunoSEQ multiplex PCR; TCRdb's copy has only in-frame clones and leaves some out. Recorded here are under 200,000 clones; the top ten clones represent about 0.79%. This record belongs to a study of cytomegalovirus exposure and HLA in healthy donors. Whole-study results and caveats: Earlier analysis found most TCR beta V segments productive about 87% or about 30% of the time. The authors considered a cluster of highly shared sequence variants likely to be a sequencing artifact. It was reported in a later analysis that an Asian-associated ancestry cluster showed fewer N-insertions than the approximately 670-donor mean. Across donors, most TCRs were seen rarely, yet some public ones were widespread.

This TCR was sampled from a woman younger than 35 in good health and CMV-seropositive. Sequenced material: PBMCs.

The CDR3 nucleotides are TGCGCCAGCAGCCAAGGCCCGGGGAGCGGGAGGGGGTACGAGCAGTACTTC. Translating gives CASSQGPGSGRGYEQYF. The chain employs TRBV4-1 and TRBJ2-5, with 10 nucleotides matching TRBD2. With the DNA end fitting TRBJ2-7 better, the J assignment may be wrong. The CDR3 totals 17 residues. Germline V gene lookup returns CDR1 MGHRA and CDR2 YSYEKL.